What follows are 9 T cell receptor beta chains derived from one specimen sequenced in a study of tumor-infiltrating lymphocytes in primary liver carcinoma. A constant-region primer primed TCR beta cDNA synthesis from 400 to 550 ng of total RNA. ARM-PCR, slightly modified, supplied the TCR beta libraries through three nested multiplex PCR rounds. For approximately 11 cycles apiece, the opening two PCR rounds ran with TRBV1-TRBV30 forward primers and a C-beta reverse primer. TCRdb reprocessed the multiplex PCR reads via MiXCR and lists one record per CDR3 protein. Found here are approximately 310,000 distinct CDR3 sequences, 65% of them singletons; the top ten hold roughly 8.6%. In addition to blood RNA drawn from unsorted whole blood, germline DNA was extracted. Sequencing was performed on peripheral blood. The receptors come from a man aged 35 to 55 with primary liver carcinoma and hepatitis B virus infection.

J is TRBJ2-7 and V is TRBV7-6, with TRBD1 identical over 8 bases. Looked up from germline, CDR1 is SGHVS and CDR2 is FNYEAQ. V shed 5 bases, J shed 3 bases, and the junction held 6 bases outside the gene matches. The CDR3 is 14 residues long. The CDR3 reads CASSTGTGGYEQYF. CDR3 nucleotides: TGTGCCAGCAGCACCGGGACAGGTGGCTACGAGCAGTACTTC.

CDR3 nucleotides: TGTGCCAGCAACCCAACGGGTGGCAATCAGCCCCAGCATTTT. Protein sequence: CASNPTGGNQPQHF. The chain is built from TRBV11-2 and TRBJ1-5; unclear D gene. CDR3 length: 14 residues. Looked up from germline, CDR1 is SGHAT and CDR2 is FQNNGV. The germline V and J ends were trimmed by 7 bases and 2 bases, with 12 bases remaining between them.

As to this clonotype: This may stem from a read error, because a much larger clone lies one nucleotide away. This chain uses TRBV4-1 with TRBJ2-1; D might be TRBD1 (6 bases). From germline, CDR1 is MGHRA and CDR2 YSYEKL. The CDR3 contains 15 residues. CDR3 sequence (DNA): TGCGCCAGCAGCCAGCGGACCGCCCGGGACAATGAGCAGTCCTTC. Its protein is CASSQRTARDNEQSF.

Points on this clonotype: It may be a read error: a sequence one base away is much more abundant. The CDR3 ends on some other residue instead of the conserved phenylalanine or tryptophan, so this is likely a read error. CDR3 nucleotide sequence: TGTGCCAGCAGTAGACTTGATGGCAATCAGCCCCAGCATGTT. Residues: CASSRLDGNQPQHV. V is TRBV12-3 or TRBV12-4 and J is TRBJ1-5; D ambiguous. With 5 bases removed from V and 2 bases from J, the gap between germline ends came to 10 bases. The CDR3 sequence is 14 residues long.

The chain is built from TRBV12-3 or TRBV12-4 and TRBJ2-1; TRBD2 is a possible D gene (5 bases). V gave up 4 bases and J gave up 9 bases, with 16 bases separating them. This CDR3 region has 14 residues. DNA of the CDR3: TGTGCCAGCAGTTCGGCACCCCTACGGGGTGAGCAGTTCTTC. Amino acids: CASSSAPLRGEQFF.

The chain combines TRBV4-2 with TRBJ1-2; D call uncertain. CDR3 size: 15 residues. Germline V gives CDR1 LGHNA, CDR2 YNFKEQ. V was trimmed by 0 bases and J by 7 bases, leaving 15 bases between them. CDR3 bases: TGTGCCAGCAGCCAAGATGGGCGTACAAGGTGTGGCTACACCTTC. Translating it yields CASSQDGRTRCGYTF.

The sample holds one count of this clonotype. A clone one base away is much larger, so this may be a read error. The CDR3 nucleotides read TGTGCCAGCAGCCCCGACAGTGTCGGTGGAAACACCATATATTTT. Its translation is CASSPDSVGGNTIYF. This chain uses TRBV7-8 with TRBJ1-3, with D possibly being TRBD1 (5 bases). The CDR3 is made up of 15 amino acids. Trimming shortened V by 5 bases and J by 3 bases, and 14 bases separated the two germline ends. In germline, CDR1 is SGHVS, CDR2 FQNEAQ.

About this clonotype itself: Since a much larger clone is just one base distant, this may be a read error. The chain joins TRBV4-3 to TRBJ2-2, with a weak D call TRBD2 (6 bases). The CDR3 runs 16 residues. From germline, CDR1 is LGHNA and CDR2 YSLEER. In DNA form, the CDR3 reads TGCGCCAGCAGCCCCTCCGCGGGGACGGACACCCGGGAGCTGTTTTTT. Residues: CASSPSAGTDTRELFF.

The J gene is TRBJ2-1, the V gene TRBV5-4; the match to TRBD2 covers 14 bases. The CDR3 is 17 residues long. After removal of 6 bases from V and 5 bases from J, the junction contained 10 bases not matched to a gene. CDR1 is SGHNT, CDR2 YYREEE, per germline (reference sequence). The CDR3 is CASNYLTSGRVNNEQFF. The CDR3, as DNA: TGTGCCAGCAACTACCTGACTAGCGGGAGGGTTAACAATGAGCAGTTCTTC. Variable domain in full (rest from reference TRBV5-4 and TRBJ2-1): ETGVTQSPTHLIKTRGQQVTLRCSSQSGHNTVSWYQQALGQGPQFIFQYYREEENGRGNFPPRFSGLQFPNYSSELNVNALELDDSALYLCASNYLTSGRVNNEQFFGPGTRLTVL.